This TCR beta chain is from a study of blood T cell repertoires in COVID-19. About the study: Some COVID-19 samples were acute and others convalescent; all came from the United States, Italy and Spain. Sources were T cells, B-cell-depleted T cells, or PBMCs; the material itself was cDNA or gDNA.

The CDR3 totals 17 residues. Germline V gives CDR1 KGHSH, CDR2 LQKENI. The ends were cut back, 3 bases at V and 10 bases at J, with 25 bases in the middle. In the original processing: Estimates of nucleated cell counts were drawn from the amplification of reference gene primers. Measured with immunoSEQ multiplex PCR; TCRdb has only the in-frame clones, and not every one. V and J calls and clone size are copied from that table; D and trimming were computed from the DNA. Of 100,000 to 140,000 clones in the sample, more than 80% were seen once. The sequence was obtained from a man in his forties with active or convalescent COVID-19. Material for sequencing was peripheral blood. This sequence joins TRBV18 and TRBJ2-1; perhaps TRBD2 as D (6 bases). The DNA for the CDR3 is TGTGCCAGCTCACCCGGGGGTTTGGTCCCCGGGCTGGGGGAGCAGTTCTTC. Its translation is CASSPGGLVPGLGEQFF.